This TCR beta chain was documented in a study of cytotoxic CD8 clonotypes in ibrutinib-treated CLL. For the study at large: Overall, approximately 25 responses were partial and 2 complete; following median approximately 65 months, around 15 patients stayed remitted and around twelve progressed. Sample averages reached 255,043 productive templates and 94,082 productive rearrangements. Overall study findings and caveats: Baseline clonality, higher than in age-matched healthy donors, tracked circulating CD8+ T-cell counts. Samples were collected at differing times from sustained-remission and progressing patients.

TCRdb's table, derived via immunoSEQ multiplex PCR, lists solely in-frame clones and lacks some. Among 250,000 to 350,000 clones listed, less than 85% were seen once. Notes on this clone: Its target is unknown.

CDR3 length: 14 residues. Trimming left V 0 bases short and J 5 bases short, with 10 bases between. Germline CDR1 and CDR2: SGHNT and YENEEA. The chain couples TRBV11-3 to TRBJ2-5; weak D call: TRBD2 (6 bases). The TCR sequence derives from a human donor with chronic lymphocytic leukemia. The source was PBMCs, collected at disease progression, from a patient treated with ibrutinib. CDR3 sequence: CASSLEHRGETQYF. The CDR3 bases are TGTGCCAGCAGCTTAGAACACCGGGGGGAGACCCAGTACTTC.